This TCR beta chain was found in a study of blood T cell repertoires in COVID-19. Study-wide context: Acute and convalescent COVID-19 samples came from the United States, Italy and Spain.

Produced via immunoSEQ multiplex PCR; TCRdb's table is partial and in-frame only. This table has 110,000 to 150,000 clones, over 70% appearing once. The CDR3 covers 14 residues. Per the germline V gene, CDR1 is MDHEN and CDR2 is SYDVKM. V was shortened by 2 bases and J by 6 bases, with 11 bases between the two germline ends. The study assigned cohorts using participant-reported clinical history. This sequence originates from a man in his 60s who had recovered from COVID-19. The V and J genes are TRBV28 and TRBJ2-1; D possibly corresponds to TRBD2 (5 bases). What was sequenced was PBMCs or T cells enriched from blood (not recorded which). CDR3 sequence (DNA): TGTGCCAGCAGTTTAGGAGGTGTAGGCAATGAGCAGTTCTTC. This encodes CASSLGGVGNEQFF. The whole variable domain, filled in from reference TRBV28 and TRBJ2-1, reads DVKVTQSSRYLVKRTGEKVFLECVQDMDHENMFWYRQDPGLGLRLIYFSYDVKMKEKGDIPEGYSVSREKKERFSLILESASTNQTSMYLCASSLGGVGNEQFFGPGTRLTVL.